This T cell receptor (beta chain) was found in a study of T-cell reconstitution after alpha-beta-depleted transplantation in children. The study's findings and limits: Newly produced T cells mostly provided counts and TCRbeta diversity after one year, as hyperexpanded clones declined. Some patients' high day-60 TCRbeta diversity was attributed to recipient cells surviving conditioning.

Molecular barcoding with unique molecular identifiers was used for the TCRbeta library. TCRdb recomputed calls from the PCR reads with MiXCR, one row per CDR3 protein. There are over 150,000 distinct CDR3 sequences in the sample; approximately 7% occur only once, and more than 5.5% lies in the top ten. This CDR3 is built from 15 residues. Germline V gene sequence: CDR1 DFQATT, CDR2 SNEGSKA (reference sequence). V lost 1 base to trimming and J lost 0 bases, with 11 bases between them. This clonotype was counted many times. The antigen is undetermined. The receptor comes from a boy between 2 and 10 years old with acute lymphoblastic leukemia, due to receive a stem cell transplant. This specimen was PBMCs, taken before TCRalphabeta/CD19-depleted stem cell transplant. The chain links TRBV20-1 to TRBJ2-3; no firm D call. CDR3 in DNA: TGCAGTGCTAGAGGAGGTAGAACTAGCACAGATACGCAGTATTTT. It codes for CSARGGRTSTDTQYF.